Following are 21 T cell receptor beta chains from one sample sequenced in a study of blood T cell repertoires in COVID-19. Sequenced by immunoSEQ multiplex PCR; TCRdb stores in-frame clones only, minus some. The table records 240,000 or so clones, 80% to 90% of them present only once. The sample consisted of PBMCs or T cells enriched from blood (not recorded which). These receptors all come from a man aged 50-60 years who had been exposed to COVID-19.

The V and J genes are TRBV2 and TRBJ1-6; 7 bases are a match to TRBD1. This CDR3 spans 16 amino acids. The J segment lost 8 bases and the V segment lost 6 bases, leaving 13 bases of the junction unmatched. Per germline, CDR1 SNHLY and CDR2 FYNNEI. CDR3 coding DNA: TGTGCCAGCAGCTCCGGGACAGCTAAGAGGGATTCACCCCTCCACTTT. Translated: CASSSGTAKRDSPLHF. The whole variable domain, remainder taken from reference TRBV2 and TRBJ1-6, is EPEVTQTPSHQVTQMGQEVILRCVPISNHLYFYWYRQILGQKVEFLVSFYNNEISEKSEIFDDQFSVERPDGSNFTLKIRSTKLEDSAMYFCASSSGTAKRDSPLHFGNGTRLTVT.

The chain joins TRBV28 to TRBJ1-2, with a weak D call TRBD1 (5 bases). The length of the CDR3 is 13 residues. V lost 5 bases, J lost 4 bases, and 11 bases lay in between. Germline V gives CDR1 MDHEN, CDR2 SYDVKM. The CDR3: CASSQGRLYGYTF. The DNA for the CDR3 is TGTGCCAGCAGTCAGGGCAGGCTCTATGGCTACACCTTC.

The table lists this clone with a count of one. This sample includes further DNA sequences coding for the same CDR3. This chain connects TRBV18 to TRBJ2-5; 9 nucleotides line up with TRBD2. V was pared by 3 bases and J by 1 base, with 6 bases of the junction left unmatched. The V gene's germline CDR1 is KGHSH and CDR2 LQKENI. The CDR3 is 16 residues long. CDR3 region: CASSPGLARPQETQYF. CDR3 nucleotides: TGTGCCAGCTCACCCGGACTAGCGCGGCCCCAAGAGACCCAGTACTTC.

The V call is TRBV7-2, the J call TRBJ2-1; TRBD2 matches at 8 bases. This CDR3 spans 16 amino acids. Trimming at V came to 4 bases and at J to 3 bases, leaving 8 bases not matched to a gene. Germline CDR1 reads SGHTA; CDR2 reads FQGNSA. The CDR3 sequence is CASSSAGGGIYNEQFF. For the CDR3, the DNA is TGTGCCAGCAGCTCCGCCGGCGGGGGGATCTACAATGAGCAGTTCTTC. The full variable domain, with the rest looked up from reference TRBV7-2 and TRBJ2-1, is GAGVSQSPSNKVTEKGKDVELRCDPISGHTALYWYRQSLGQGLEFLIYFQGNSAPDKSGLPSDRFSAERTGGSVSTLTIQRTQQEDSAVYLCASSSAGGGIYNEQFFGPGTRLTVL.

The CDR3 loop is CATSEPGAGNTIYF. The CDR3 nucleotides are TGTGCCACCAGTGAACCCGGGGCTGGAAACACCATATATTTT. The chain is built from TRBV24-1 and TRBJ1-3; D call uncertain. Germline V gene sequence: CDR1 KGHDR, CDR2 SFDVKD. The CDR3 is made up of 14 amino acids. Trimming removed 4 bases at V and 2 bases at J, with 8 bases between.

This chain links TRBV10-3 with TRBJ1-4; no reliable D call. The CDR3 runs 13 residues. The V gene's germline CDR1 is ENHRY and CDR2 SYGVKD. Deletions cut 8 bases from V and 8 bases from J, with 15 bases between. The CDR3 coding sequence is TGTGCCATCCAGTCGACGGTCGGGGAAAAACTGTTTTTT. Translating it yields CAIQSTVGEKLFF.

The chain recombines TRBV12-5 with TRBJ1-5; no definite D call. The CDR3 is made up of 17 amino acids. Germline V gives CDR1 LGHNT, CDR2 FRNRAP. V was clipped by 0 bases and J by 0 bases, with 12 bases between them. CDR3 in DNA: TGTGCTAGTGGTTTGGTACAGTCAATCTATAGCAATCAGCCCCAGCATTTT. Encoded protein: CASGLVQSIYSNQPQHF.

This chain uses TRBV9 with TRBJ2-3, with 11 bases identical to TRBD2. V lost 0 bases to trimming and J lost 0 bases; unmatched junction nucleotides: 9. Germline V gene sequence: CDR1 SGDLS, CDR2 YYNGEE. This CDR3 is 19 amino acids long. CDR3 nucleotide sequence: TGTGCCAGCAGCGTAGCTTCAAGGGGGACTAGCGGTAGCACAGATACGCAGTATTTT. Its translation: CASSVASRGTSGSTDTQYF.

The chain uses TRBV5-1 and TRBJ1-1; 7 bases are a match to TRBD1. The J segment lost 3 bases and the V segment lost 6 bases, leaving 17 bases of the junction unmatched. The CDR3 runs to 17 residues. The germline CDR1 and CDR2 sequences are SGHRS and YFSETQ. CDR3 in amino acids: CASNRQGGVSGDTEAFF. In nucleotides, the CDR3 is TGCGCCAGCAATCGACAGGGAGGTGTGTCTGGGGACACTGAAGCTTTCTTT. Full variable domain (remainder filled in from reference TRBV5-1 and TRBJ1-1): KAGVTQTPRYLIKTRGQQVTLSCSPISGHRSVSWYQQTPGQGLQFLFEYFSETQRNKGNFPGRFSGRQFSNSRSEMNVSTLELGDSALYLCASNRQGGVSGDTEAFFGQGTRLTVV.

The chain carries TRBV5-1 and TRBJ1-5; 8 bases line up with TRBD1. CDR1 is SGHRS and CDR2 is YFSETQ in the germline V gene. The CDR3 spans 14 residues. The J segment lost 8 bases and the V segment lost 4 bases, leaving 8 bases of the junction unmatched. In DNA, the CDR3 is TGCGCCAGCAGCAACGGACAGGGAGGGGAGCCCCAGCATTTT. Translated: CASSNGQGGEPQHF. The full variable domain, completed using reference TRBV5-1 and TRBJ1-5, is KAGVTQTPRYLIKTRGQQVTLSCSPISGHRSVSWYQQTPGQGLQFLFEYFSETQRNKGNFPGRFSGRQFSNSRSEMNVSTLELGDSALYLCASSNGQGGEPQHFGDGTRLSIL.

The J gene is TRBJ1-5, the V gene TRBV6-1, with D hard to call. The CDR3 contains 11 residues. CDR1 and CDR2 (germline): MNHNS, SASEGT. Deletions cut 5 bases from V and 13 bases from J, with 12 bases between. The CDR3 nucleotides read TGTGCCAGCAGTCCCGCCCGGGATCAGCATTTT. Its protein product is CASSPARDQHF.

About this clone: The sample has other DNA sequences that encode this CDR3 too. CDR3 nucleotides: TGTGCCAGCAGTGAACAGGGGGCAGGAAACACCATATATTTT. Its protein is CASSEQGAGNTIYF. V usage is TRBV2 and J usage is TRBJ1-3; 8 bases are a match to TRBD1. Per the germline V gene, CDR1 is SNHLY and CDR2 is FYNNEI. The CDR3 is 14 residues long. The V and J ends lost 2 bases and 4 bases, in that order; junction bases with no gene match: 1.

The chain employs TRBV19 and TRBJ1-2, with D uncertain. Germline lookup yields CDR1 LNHDA and CDR2 SQIVND (reference sequence). The germline V and J ends were trimmed by 2 bases and 2 bases, with 6 bases remaining between them. This CDR3 region has 13 residues. The DNA of the CDR3 is TGTGCCAGTAGTATACAGCGGAACTATGGCTACACCTTC. This gives the protein CASSIQRNYGYTF.

The chain couples TRBV28 to TRBJ2-4, with D uncertain. The CDR3 extends over 11 amino acids. CDR1 and CDR2 (germline): MDHEN, SYDVKM. V dropped 3 bases and J dropped 8 bases, with 5 bases sitting between them. DNA of the CDR3: TGTGCCAGCAGTTTTCAGGACATTCAGTACTTC. Translating it yields CASSFQDIQYF.

V and J are TRBV7-2 and TRBJ2-5, with TRBD2 as a possible D gene (6 bases). Trimming took off 11 bases at V and 7 bases at J, with 20 bases between the two ends. This CDR3 region has 13 residues. Germline assignment: CDR1 SGHTA and CDR2 FQGNSA. The CDR3 spells CACAGGAVGTQYF. The CDR3 nucleotides are TGTGCCTGCGCTGGCGGGGCAGTCGGGACCCAGTACTTC. The variable domain in full, completed from reference TRBV7-2 and TRBJ2-5, reads GAGVSQSPSNKVTEKGKDVELRCDPISGHTALYWYRQSLGQGLEFLIYFQGNSAPDKSGLPSDRFSAERTGGSVSTLTIQRTQQEDSAVYLCACAGGAVGTQYFGPGTRLLVL.

The chain couples TRBV2 to TRBJ1-1; D unclear. Germline values: CDR1 SNHLY, CDR2 FYNNEI. The CDR3 runs to 14 residues. V gave up 5 bases and J gave up 6 bases, with 16 bases separating them. CDR3 in amino acids: CASSSVTAVAEAFF. The CDR3 region has the DNA TGTGCCAGCAGTTCGGTCACCGCGGTGGCTGAAGCTTTCTTT.

The rearrangement links TRBV5-1 to TRBJ2-5; no clear D. The CDR3 runs 14 residues. Per germline, CDR1 SGHRS and CDR2 YFSETQ. V was clipped by 2 bases and J by 5 bases, with 13 bases between them. The CDR3 here is CASSFSLPGETQYF. The CDR3 region has the DNA TGCGCCAGCAGCTTTAGCTTGCCTGGGGAGACCCAGTACTTC. Together with reference TRBV5-1 and TRBJ2-5, the CDR3 gives the full variable domain: KAGVTQTPRYLIKTRGQQVTLSCSPISGHRSVSWYQQTPGQGLQFLFEYFSETQRNKGNFPGRFSGRQFSNSRSEMNVSTLELGDSALYLCASSFSLPGETQYFGPGTRLLVL.

The V call is TRBV5-1, the J call TRBJ2-1; TRBD1 matches 9 bases. CDR3 length: 14 residues. In germline, CDR1 is SGHRS, CDR2 YFSETQ. With 3 bases clipped from V and 8 bases from J, the junction kept 6 bases outside the gene matches. In DNA, the CDR3 is TGCGCCAGCAGCTCCGACAGGGGGAACGATGAGCAGTTCTTC. Its translation is CASSSDRGNDEQFF.

V gene TRBV28 combines with J gene TRBJ1-5, with D perhaps matching TRBD1 (5 bases). The CDR3 is made up of 12 amino acids. Per germline, CDR1 MDHEN and CDR2 SYDVKM. The germline V and J ends were trimmed by 8 bases and 4 bases, with 9 bases remaining between them. Here the CDR3 DNA reads TGTGCCAGCCTACAGGTAAATCAGCCCCAGCATTTT. Translating it yields CASLQVNQPQHF. Full variable domain (missing parts from reference TRBV28 and TRBJ1-5): DVKVTQSSRYLVKRTGEKVFLECVQDMDHENMFWYRQDPGLGLRLIYFSYDVKMKEKGDIPEGYSVSREKKERFSLILESASTNQTSMYLCASLQVNQPQHFGDGTRLSIL.

The rearrangement links TRBV7-2 to TRBJ1-1; no clear D gene. This CDR3 has 13 residues. CDR1 and CDR2 (germline): SGHTA, FQGNSA. The V end was cut by 1 base, the J end by 4 bases, with 7 bases between. In nucleotides, the CDR3 is TGTGCCAGCAGCTTAGTGCGAGCCACTGAAGCTTTCTTT. It encodes CASSLVRATEAFF.

In DNA form, the CDR3 reads TGTGCCAGCAGGGCGTGGGGTAGCGACGAGCAGTACGTC. It specifies CASRAWGSDEQYV. The chain employs TRBV6-5 and TRBJ2-7, with a possible D match to TRBD2 (5 bases). The length of the CDR3 is 13 residues. In germline, CDR1 is MNHEY, CDR2 SVGAGI. Trimming took 6 bases from V and 5 from J, leaving 14 bases between them.